The 5 T cell receptor beta chains listed next were all sequenced from one sample in a study of T cells in Graves' hyperthyroidism and ophthalmopathy. RNA transcripts served as the template for amplifying TCR beta CDR3 regions. The HTBI set primed first-round TCR CDR3 RT-PCR. TCRdb independently ran MiXCR on the multiplex PCR reads; one entry per CDR3 protein. The table lists a few hundred thousand distinct CDR3 sequences, around 15% of them singletons. What was sequenced was blood. These receptors came from a woman in her forties with Graves' ophthalmopathy.

The chain has TRBV6-5 and TRBJ2-3; 9 nucleotides match TRBD1. With 0 bases clipped from V and 2 bases from J, the junction kept 9 bases outside the gene matches. The CDR3 contains 18 residues. Germline CDR1 and CDR2: MNHEY and SVGAGI. The CDR3 is CASSYSAGGTGPTDTQYF. DNA of the CDR3: TGTGCCAGCAGTTACTCGGCCGGGGGGACAGGGCCCACAGATACGCAGTATTTT.

The table lists this clonotype with many counts. This chain links TRBV11-2 with TRBJ2-7, with TRBD2 matching 7 bases. CDR1 and CDR2 (germline): SGHAT, FQNNGV. The CDR3 runs to 16 residues. The V gene end was trimmed by 1 base and the J gene end by 1 base; junction bases not matched to a gene: 7. The CDR3, as DNA: TGTGCCAGCAGCTTAGGAGGCCGGGAGGCTTCCTACGAGCAGTACTTC. This translates into CASSLGGREASYEQYF.

This clonotype has ten or more counts. The chain is built from TRBV5-4 and TRBJ1-1; 11 bases match TRBD1. V shed 4 bases and J 0 bases; nucleotides not matched to a gene: 2. This CDR3 contains 15 residues. The germline V gene has CDR1 SGHNT and CDR2 YYREEE (reference sequence). This CDR3 is CASSLDRGLNTEAFF. The CDR3 DNA is TGTGCCAGCAGCCTGGACAGGGGGCTGAACACTGAAGCTTTCTTT.

This clonotype has a count of ten or more. CDR3 nucleotides: TGTGCCAGCTCCCACAGGGGGCCTGTCAGGGGTACTGAAGCTTTCTTT. It yields the protein CASSHRGPVRGTEAFF. The V call is TRBV2, the J call TRBJ1-1; 9 bases map to TRBD1. Germline CDR1 is SNHLY and CDR2 is FYNNEI. This CDR3 spans 16 amino acids. J lost 5 bases, V lost 8 bases, and 15 bases had no gene match. The variable domain in full, completed from reference TRBV2 and TRBJ1-1, reads EPEVTQTPSHQVTQMGQEVILRCVPISNHLYFYWYRQILGQKVEFLVSFYNNEISEKSEIFDDQFSVERPDGSNFTLKIRSTKLEDSAMYFCASSHRGPVRGTEAFFGQGTRLTVV.

The chain is built from TRBV20-1 and TRBJ2-1; 13 bases are a match to TRBD2. The ends lost 6 bases at V and 0 bases at J; junction bases unmatched: 5. The CDR3 sequence is 16 residues long. Germline loops: CDR1 DFQATT, CDR2 SNEGSKA (reference sequence). Written as DNA, the CDR3 is TGCAGTGCACGGACTAGCGGGAGACTCTCCTACAATGAGCAGTTCTTC. This encodes CSARTSGRLSYNEQFF.